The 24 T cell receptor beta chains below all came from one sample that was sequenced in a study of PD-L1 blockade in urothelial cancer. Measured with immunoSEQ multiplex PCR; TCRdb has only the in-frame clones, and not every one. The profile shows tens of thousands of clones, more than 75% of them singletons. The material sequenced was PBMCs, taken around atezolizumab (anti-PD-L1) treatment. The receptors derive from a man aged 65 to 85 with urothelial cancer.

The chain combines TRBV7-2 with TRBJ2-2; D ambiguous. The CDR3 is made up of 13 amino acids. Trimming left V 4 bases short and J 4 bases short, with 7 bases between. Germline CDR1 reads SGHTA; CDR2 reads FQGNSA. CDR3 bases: TGTGCCAGCAGCTCCCTCTTCACCGGGGAGCTGTTTTTT. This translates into CASSSLFTGELFF.

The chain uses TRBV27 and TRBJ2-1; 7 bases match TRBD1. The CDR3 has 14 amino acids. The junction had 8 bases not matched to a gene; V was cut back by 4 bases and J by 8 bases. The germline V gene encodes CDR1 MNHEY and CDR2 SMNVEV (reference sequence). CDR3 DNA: TGTGCCAGCAGTTGGGGACGAGGGGGCGATGAGCAGTTCTTC. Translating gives CASSWGRGGDEQFF.

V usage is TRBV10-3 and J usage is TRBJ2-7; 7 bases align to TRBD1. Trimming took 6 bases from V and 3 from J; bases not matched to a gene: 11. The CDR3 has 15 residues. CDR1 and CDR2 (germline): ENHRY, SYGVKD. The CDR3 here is CAISTPGDRDYEQYF. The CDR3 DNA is TGTGCCATCAGCACCCCGGGTGACAGGGACTACGAGCAGTACTTC.

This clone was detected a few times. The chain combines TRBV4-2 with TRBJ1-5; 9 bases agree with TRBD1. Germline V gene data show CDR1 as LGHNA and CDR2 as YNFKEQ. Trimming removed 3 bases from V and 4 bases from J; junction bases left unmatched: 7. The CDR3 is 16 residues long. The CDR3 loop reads CASSHSRDRANQPQHF. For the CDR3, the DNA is TGTGCCAGCAGCCACTCCCGGGACAGGGCAAATCAGCCCCAGCATTTT.

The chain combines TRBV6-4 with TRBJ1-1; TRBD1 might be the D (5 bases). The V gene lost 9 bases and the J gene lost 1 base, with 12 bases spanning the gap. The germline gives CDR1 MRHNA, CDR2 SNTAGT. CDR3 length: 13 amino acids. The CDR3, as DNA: TGTGCCAGTCCCGGCAGGGAGAACACTGAAGCTTTCTTT. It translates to CASPGRENTEAFF.

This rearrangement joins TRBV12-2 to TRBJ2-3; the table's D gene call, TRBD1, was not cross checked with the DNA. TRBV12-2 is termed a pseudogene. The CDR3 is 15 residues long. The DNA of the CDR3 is TGTGCAAGTCGCTTGGAACAGCCTAGCACAGATACGCAGTATTTT. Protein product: CASRLEQPSTDTQYF.

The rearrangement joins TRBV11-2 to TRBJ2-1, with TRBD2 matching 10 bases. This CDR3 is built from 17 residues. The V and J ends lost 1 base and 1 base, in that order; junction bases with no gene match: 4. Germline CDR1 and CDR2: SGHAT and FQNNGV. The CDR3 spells CASSLVRAGGSYNEQFF. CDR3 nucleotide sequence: TGTGCCAGCAGCTTAGTAAGAGCGGGAGGGTCCTACAATGAGCAGTTCTTC.

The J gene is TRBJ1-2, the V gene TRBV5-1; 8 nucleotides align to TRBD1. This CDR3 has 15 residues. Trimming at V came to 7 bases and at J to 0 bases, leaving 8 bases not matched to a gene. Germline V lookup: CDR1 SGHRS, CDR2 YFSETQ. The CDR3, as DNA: TGCGCCAGCCGATTTGGGACAGGAACTAACTATGGCTACACCTTC. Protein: CASRFGTGTNYGYTF. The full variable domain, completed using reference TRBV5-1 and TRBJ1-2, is KAGVTQTPRYLIKTRGQQVTLSCSPISGHRSVSWYQQTPGQGLQFLFEYFSETQRNKGNFPGRFSGRQFSNSRSEMNVSTLELGDSALYLCASRFGTGTNYGYTFGSGTRLTVV.

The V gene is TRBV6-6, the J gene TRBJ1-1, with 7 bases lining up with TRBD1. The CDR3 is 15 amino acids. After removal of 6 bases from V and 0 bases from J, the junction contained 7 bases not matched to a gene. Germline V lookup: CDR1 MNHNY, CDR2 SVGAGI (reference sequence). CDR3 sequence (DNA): TGTGCCAGCAGATCCCTGACAGGGATGAACACTGAAGCTTTCTTT. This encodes CASRSLTGMNTEAFF.

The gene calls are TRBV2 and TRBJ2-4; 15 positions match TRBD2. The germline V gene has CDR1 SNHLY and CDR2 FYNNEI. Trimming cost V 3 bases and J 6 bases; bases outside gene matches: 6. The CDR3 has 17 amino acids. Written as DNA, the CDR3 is TGTGCCAGCAGTGACCGGACTAGCGGGGGGGCCGGAAACATTCAGTACTTC. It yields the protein CASSDRTSGGAGNIQYF. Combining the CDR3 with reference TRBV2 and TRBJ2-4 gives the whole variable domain EPEVTQTPSHQVTQMGQEVILRCVPISNHLYFYWYRQILGQKVEFLVSFYNNEISEKSEIFDDQFSVERPDGSNFTLKIRSTKLEDSAMYFCASSDRTSGGAGNIQYFGAGTRLSVL.

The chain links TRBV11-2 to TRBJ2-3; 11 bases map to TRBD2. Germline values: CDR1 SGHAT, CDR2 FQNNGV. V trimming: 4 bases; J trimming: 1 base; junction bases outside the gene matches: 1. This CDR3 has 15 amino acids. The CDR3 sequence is CASSSGLAGTDTQYF. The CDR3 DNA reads TGTGCCAGCAGCTCGGGACTAGCGGGCACAGATACGCAGTATTTT.

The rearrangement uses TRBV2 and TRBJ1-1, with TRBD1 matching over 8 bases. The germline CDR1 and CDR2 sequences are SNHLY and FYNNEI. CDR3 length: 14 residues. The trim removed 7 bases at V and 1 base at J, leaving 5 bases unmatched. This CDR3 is CASMRDRRNTEAFF. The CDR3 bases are TGTGCCAGCATGAGGGACAGGAGGAACACTGAAGCTTTCTTT. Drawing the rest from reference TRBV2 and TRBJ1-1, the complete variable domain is EPEVTQTPSHQVTQMGQEVILRCVPISNHLYFYWYRQILGQKVEFLVSFYNNEISEKSEIFDDQFSVERPDGSNFTLKIRSTKLEDSAMYFCASMRDRRNTEAFFGQGTRLTVV.

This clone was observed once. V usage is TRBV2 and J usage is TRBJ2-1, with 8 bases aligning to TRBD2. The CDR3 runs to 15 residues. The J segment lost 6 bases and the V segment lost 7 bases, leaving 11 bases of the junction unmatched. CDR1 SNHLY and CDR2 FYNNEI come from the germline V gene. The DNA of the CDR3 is TGTGCCAGCACCCCGGGGACTAGTAGTATCAATGAGCAGTTCTTC. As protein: CASTPGTSSINEQFF.

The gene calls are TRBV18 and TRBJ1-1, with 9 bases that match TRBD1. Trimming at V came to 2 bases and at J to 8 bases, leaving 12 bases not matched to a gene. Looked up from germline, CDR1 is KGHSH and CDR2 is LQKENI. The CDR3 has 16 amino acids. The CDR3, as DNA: TGTGCCAGCTCACCAAACCAGGACAGGGGTATATCCGAAGCTTTCTTT. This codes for CASSPNQDRGISEAFF.

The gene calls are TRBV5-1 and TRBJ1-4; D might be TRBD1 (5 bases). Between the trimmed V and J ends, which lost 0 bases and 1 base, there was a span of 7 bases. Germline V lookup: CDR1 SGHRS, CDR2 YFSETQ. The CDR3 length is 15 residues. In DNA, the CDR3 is TGCGCCAGCAGCTTGGAAGGGGAAACTAATGAAAAACTGTTTTTT. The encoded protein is CASSLEGETNEKLFF.

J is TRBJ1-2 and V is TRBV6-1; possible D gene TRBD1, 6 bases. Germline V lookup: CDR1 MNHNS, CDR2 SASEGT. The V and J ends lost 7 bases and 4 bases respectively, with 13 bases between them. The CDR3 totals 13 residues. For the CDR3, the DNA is TGTGCCAGCACTAAACAGGGCGGCTATGGCTACACCTTC. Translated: CASTKQGGYGYTF.

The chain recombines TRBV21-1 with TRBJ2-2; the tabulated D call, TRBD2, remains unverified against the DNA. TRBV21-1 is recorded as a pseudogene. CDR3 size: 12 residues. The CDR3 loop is CASSKVAGELFF. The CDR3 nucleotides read TGTGCCAGCAGCAAAGTCGCCGGGGAGCTGTTTTTT.

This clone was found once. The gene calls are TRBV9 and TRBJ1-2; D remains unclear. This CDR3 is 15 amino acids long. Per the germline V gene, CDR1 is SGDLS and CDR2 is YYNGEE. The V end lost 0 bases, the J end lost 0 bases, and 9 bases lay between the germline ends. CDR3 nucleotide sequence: TGTGCCAGCAGCGTAGGTGAGAACCCTAACTATGGCTACACCTTC. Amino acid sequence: CASSVGENPNYGYTF.

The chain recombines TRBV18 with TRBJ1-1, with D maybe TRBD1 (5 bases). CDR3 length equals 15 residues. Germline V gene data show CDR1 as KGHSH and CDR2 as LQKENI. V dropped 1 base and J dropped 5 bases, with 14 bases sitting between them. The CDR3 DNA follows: TGTGCCAGCTCACCACAAAAACAGGCAAGGACTGAAGCTTTCTTT. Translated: CASSPQKQARTEAFF.

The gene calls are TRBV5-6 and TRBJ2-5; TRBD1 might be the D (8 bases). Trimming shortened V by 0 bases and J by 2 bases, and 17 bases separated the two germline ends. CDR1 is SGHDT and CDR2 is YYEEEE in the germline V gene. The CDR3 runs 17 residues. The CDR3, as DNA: TGTGCCAGCAGCTTGGGGACAGGGAGGGGAATTCAAGAGACCCAGTACTTC. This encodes CASSLGTGRGIQETQYF.

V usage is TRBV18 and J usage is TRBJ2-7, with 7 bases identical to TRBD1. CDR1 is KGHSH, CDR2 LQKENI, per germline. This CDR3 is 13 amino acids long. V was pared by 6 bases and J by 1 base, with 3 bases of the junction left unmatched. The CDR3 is CASSQGQSYEQYF. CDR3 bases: TGTGCCAGCTCCCAGGGACAGTCCTACGAGCAGTACTTC.

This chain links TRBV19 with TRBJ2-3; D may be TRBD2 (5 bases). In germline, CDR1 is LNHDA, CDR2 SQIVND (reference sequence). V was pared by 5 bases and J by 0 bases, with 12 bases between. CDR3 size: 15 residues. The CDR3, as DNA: TGTGCCAGTAGTTTAGGGCTAGCTAGCACAGATACGCAGTATTTT. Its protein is CASSLGLASTDTQYF.

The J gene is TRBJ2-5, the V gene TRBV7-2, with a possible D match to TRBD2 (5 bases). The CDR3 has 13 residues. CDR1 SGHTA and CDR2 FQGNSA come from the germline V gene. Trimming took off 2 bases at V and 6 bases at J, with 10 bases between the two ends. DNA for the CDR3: TGTGCCAGCAGCTTACTAGCCATGAAGACCCAGTACTTC. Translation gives CASSLLAMKTQYF. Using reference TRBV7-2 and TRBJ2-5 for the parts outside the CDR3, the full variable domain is GAGVSQSPSNKVTEKGKDVELRCDPISGHTALYWYRQSLGQGLEFLIYFQGNSAPDKSGLPSDRFSAERTGGSVSTLTIQRTQQEDSAVYLCASSLLAMKTQYFGPGTRLLVL.

This CDR3 is CASSTTGTGNQPQHF. CDR3 bases: TGTGCCAGTAGTACGACAGGGACGGGCAATCAGCCCCAGCATTTT. The chain links TRBV19 to TRBJ1-5, with TRBD1 identical over 7 bases. V trimming: 4 bases; J trimming: 2 bases; junction bases outside the gene matches: 5. The CDR3 contains 15 residues. Looked up from germline, CDR1 is LNHDA and CDR2 is SQIVND (reference sequence).